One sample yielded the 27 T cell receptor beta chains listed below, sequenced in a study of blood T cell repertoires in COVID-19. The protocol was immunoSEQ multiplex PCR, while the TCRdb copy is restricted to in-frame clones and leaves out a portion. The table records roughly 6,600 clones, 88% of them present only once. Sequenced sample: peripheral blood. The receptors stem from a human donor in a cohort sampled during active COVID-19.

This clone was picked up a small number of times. As DNA, the CDR3 is TGTGCCAGCAGCTACACCCAGGGGAAAAGCAATCAGCCCCAGCATTTT. Translation gives CASSYTQGKSNQPQHF. The V call is TRBV7-2, the J call TRBJ1-5; D perhaps matches TRBD1 (6 bases). The CDR3 covers 16 residues. Looked up from germline, CDR1 is SGHTA and CDR2 is FQGNSA. Trimming cost V 4 bases and J 1 base, with 14 bases left between them. Looking up the rest from reference TRBV7-2 and TRBJ1-5 gives the full variable domain: GAGVSQSPSNKVTEKGKDVELRCDPISGHTALYWYRQSLGQGLEFLIYFQGNSAPDKSGLPSDRFSAERTGGSVSTLTIQRTQQEDSAVYLCASSYTQGKSNQPQHFGDGTRLSIL.

CDR3 residues: CASSQIAGAYEQYF. CDR3 DNA sequence: TGTGCCAGCAGCCAGATAGCGGGAGCCTACGAGCAGTACTTC. The chain carries TRBV7-2 and TRBJ2-7, with TRBD2 matching over 9 bases. Unmatched junction bases numbered 4, after V lost 5 bases and J lost 2 bases. Germline CDR1 and CDR2: SGHTA and FQGNSA. The CDR3 sequence is 14 residues long.

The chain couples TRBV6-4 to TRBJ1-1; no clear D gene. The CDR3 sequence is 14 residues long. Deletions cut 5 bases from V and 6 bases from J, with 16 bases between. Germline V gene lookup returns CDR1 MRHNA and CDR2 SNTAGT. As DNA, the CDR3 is TGTGCCAGCAGTAAAGGTGGGCACCGCGCTGAAGCTTTCTTT. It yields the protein CASSKGGHRAEAFF.

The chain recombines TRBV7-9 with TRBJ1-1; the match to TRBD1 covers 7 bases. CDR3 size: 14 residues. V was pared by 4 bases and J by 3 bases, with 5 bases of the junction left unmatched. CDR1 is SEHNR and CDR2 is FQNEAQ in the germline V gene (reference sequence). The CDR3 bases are TGTGCCAGCAGCTCCCAGGGGGACCACACTGAAGCTTTCTTT. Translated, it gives CASSSQGDHTEAFF. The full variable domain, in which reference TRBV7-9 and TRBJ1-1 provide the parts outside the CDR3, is DTGVSQNPRHKITKRGQNVTFRCDPISEHNRLYWYRQTLGQGPEFLTYFQNEAQLEKSRLLSDRFSAERPKGSFSTLEIQRTEQGDSAMYLCASSSQGDHTEAFFGQGTRLTVV.

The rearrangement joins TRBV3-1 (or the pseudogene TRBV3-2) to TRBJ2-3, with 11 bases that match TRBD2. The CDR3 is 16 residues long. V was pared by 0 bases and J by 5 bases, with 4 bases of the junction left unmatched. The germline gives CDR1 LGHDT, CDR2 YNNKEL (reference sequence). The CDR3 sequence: CASSQELAGAIDTQYF. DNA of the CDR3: TGTGCCAGCAGCCAAGAACTAGCGGGAGCGATAGATACGCAGTATTTT.

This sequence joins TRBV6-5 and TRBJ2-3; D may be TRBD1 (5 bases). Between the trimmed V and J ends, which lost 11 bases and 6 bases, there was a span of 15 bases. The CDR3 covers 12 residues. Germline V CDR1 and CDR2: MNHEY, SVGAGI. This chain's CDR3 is CAEKGWGDTQYF. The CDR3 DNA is TGTGCCGAAAAGGGGTGGGGTGATACGCAGTATTTT.

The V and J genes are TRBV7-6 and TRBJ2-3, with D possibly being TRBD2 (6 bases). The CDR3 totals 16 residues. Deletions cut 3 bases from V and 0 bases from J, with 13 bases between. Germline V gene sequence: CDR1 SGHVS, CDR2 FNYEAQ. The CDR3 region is CASSFGGILSTDTQYF. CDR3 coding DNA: TGTGCCAGCAGCTTCGGCGGGATACTGAGCACAGATACGCAGTATTTT.

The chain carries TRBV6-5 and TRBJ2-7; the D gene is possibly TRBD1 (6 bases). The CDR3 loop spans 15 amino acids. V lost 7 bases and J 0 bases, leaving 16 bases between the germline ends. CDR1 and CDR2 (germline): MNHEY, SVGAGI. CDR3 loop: CASNPRTASSYEQYF. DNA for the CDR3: TGTGCCAGCAACCCGAGGACAGCGAGCTCCTACGAGCAGTACTTC.

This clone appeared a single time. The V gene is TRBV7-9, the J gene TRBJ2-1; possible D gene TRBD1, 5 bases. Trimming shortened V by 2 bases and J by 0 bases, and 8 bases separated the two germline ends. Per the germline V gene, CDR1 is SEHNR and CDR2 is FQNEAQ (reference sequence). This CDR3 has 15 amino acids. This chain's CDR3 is CASSLMQGSYNEQFF. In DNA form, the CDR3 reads TGTGCCAGCAGCTTAATGCAGGGCTCCTACAATGAGCAGTTCTTC.

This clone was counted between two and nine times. CDR3 coding DNA: TGTGCCAGCAGTGAGTTCGGGGATCAGCCCCAGCATTTT. Translated, it gives CASSEFGDQPQHF. V is TRBV2 and J is TRBJ1-5; D ambiguous. Germline loops: CDR1 SNHLY, CDR2 FYNNEI. CDR3 size: 13 residues. The ends were cut back, 3 bases at V and 5 bases at J, with 8 bases in the middle.

CDR3 nucleotides: TGTGCCAGCGAGAAGGGGCCAAGCTCCTACAATGAGCAGTTCTTC. Amino acids: CASEKGPSSYNEQFF. J is TRBJ2-1 and V is TRBV7-9; D is perhaps TRBD1 (5 bases). The V gene lost 8 bases and the J gene lost 0 bases, with 14 bases spanning the gap. Germline V gene data show CDR1 as SEHNR and CDR2 as FQNEAQ (reference sequence). CDR3 length equals 15 residues.

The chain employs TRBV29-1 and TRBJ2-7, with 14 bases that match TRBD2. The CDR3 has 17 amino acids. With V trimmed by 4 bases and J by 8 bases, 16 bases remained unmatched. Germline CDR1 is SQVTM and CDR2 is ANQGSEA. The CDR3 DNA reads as TGCAGCGTTGCAGGAGACGGGACTAGCGGGAGTCCGCTTAAGCAGTACTTC. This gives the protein CSVAGDGTSGSPLKQYF.

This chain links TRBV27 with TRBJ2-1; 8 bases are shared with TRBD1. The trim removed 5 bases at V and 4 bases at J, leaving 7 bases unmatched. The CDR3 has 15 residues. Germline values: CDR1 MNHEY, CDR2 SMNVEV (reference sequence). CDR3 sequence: CASSERTGSYNEQFF. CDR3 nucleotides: TGTGCCAGCAGTGAACGGACAGGGTCTTACAATGAGCAGTTCTTC.

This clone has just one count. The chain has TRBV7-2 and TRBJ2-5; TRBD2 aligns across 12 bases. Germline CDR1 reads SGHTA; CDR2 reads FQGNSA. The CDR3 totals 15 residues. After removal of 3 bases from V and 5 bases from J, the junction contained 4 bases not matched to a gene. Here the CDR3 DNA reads TGTGCCAGCAGCTTGCCTAGCGGGGGGGTGGAGACCCAGTACTTC. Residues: CASSLPSGGVETQYF.

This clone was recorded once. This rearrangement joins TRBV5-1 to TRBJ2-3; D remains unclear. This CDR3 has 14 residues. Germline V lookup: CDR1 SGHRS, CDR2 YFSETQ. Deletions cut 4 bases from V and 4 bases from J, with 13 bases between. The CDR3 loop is CASSPNPGADTQYF. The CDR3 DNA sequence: TGCGCCAGCAGCCCAAACCCAGGCGCAGATACGCAGTATTTT. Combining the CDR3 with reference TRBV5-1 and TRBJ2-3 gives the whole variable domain KAGVTQTPRYLIKTRGQQVTLSCSPISGHRSVSWYQQTPGQGLQFLFEYFSETQRNKGNFPGRFSGRQFSNSRSEMNVSTLELGDSALYLCASSPNPGADTQYFGPGTRLTVL.

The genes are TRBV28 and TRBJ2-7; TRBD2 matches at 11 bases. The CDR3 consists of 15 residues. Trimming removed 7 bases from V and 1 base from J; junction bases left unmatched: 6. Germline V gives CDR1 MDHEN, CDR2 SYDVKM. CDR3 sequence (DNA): TGTGCCAGCATCGGGACTAGCGGTTTGTCCTACGAGCAGTACTTC. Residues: CASIGTSGLSYEQYF.

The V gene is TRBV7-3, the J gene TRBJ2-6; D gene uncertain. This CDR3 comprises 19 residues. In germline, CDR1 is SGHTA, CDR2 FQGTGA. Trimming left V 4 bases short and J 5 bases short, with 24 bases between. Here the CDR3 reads CASSSHTDAYKSRANVLTF. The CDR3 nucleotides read TGTGCCAGCAGCTCGCACACAGACGCTTACAAAAGTCGGGCCAACGTCCTGACTTTC.

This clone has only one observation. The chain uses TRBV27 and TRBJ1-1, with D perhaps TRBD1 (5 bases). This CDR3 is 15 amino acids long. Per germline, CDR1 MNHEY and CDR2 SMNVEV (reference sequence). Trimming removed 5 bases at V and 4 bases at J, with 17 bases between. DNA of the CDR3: TGTGCCAGCAGTCTGGGGGGGTGGGTAGGCACTGAAGCTTTCTTT. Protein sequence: CASSLGGWVGTEAFF.

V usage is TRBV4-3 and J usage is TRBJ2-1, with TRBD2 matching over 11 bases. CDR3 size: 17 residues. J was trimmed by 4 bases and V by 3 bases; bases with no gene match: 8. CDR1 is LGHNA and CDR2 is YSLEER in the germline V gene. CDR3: CASSQEPGLAAYNEQFF. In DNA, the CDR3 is TGCGCCAGCAGCCAGGAACCGGGACTAGCGGCATACAATGAGCAGTTCTTC.

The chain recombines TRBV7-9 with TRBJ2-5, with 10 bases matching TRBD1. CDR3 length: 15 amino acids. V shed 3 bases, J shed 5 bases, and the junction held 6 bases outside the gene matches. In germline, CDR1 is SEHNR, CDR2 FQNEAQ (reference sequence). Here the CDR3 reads CASSFPGQGIETQYF. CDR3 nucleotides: TGTGCCAGCAGCTTCCCGGGACAGGGGATCGAGACCCAGTACTTC. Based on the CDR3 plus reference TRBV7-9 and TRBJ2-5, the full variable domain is DTGVSQNPRHKITKRGQNVTFRCDPISEHNRLYWYRQTLGQGPEFLTYFQNEAQLEKSRLLSDRFSAERPKGSFSTLEIQRTEQGDSAMYLCASSFPGQGIETQYFGPGTRLLVL.

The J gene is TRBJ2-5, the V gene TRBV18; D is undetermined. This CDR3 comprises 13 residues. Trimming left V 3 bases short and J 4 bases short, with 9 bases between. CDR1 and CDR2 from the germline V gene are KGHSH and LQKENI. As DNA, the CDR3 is TGTGCCAGCTCACCGAGGCCGGTAGAGACCCAGTACTTC. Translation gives CASSPRPVETQYF.

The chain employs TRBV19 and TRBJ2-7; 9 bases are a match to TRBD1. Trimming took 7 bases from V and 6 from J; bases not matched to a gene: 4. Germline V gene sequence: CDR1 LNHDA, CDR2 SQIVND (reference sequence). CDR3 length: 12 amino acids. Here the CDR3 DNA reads TGTGCCAGTAAAGGACAGGGGTTCGAGCAGTACTTC. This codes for CASKGQGFEQYF.

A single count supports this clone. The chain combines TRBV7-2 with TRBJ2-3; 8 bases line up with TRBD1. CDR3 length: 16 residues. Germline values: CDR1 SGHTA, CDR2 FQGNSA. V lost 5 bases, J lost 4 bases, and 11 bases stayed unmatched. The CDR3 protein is CASSARDRRISDTQYF. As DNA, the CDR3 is TGTGCCAGCAGCGCCCGGGACAGGAGGATTTCAGATACGCAGTATTTT.

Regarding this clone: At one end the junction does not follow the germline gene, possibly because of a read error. The CDR3 loop reads CASSAGTAGGEQCF. DNA for the CDR3: TGCGCCAGCAGCGCCGGGACAGCCGGTGGCGAGCAGTGCTTC. The rearrangement links TRBV5-1 to TRBJ2-7; TRBD1 matches 7 bases. This CDR3 is 14 amino acids long. Per germline, CDR1 SGHRS and CDR2 YFSETQ.

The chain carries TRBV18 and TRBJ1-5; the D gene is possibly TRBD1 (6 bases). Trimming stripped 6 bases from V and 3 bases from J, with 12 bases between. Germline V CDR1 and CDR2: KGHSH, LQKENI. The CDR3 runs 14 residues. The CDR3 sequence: CASSTGFSNQPQHF. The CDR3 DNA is TGTGCCAGCTCTACAGGGTTTTCCAATCAGCCCCAGCATTTT.

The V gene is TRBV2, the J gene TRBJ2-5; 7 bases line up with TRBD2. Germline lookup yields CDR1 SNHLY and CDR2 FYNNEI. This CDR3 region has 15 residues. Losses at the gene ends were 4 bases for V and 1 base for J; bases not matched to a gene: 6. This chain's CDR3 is CASSGAGLPQETQYF. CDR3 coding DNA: TGTGCCAGCAGTGGAGCGGGACTACCCCAAGAGACCCAGTACTTC. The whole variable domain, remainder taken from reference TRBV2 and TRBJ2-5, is EPEVTQTPSHQVTQMGQEVILRCVPISNHLYFYWYRQILGQKVEFLVSFYNNEISEKSEIFDDQFSVERPDGSNFTLKIRSTKLEDSAMYFCASSGAGLPQETQYFGPGTRLLVL.

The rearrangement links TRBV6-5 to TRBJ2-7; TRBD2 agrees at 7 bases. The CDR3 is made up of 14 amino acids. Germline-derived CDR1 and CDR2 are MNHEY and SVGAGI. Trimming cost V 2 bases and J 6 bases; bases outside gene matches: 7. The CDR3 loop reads CASSYVQGGSEQYF. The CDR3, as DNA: TGTGCCAGCAGTTACGTGCAGGGAGGGAGCGAGCAGTACTTC.